This T cell receptor (beta chain) was sequenced during a study of T cells in Graves' hyperthyroidism and ophthalmopathy. There were TCR beta CDR3 regions amplified from RNA transcripts. The TCR CDR3 was amplified in a first-round RT-PCR using the HTBI primer set. TCRdb recomputed calls from the multiplex PCR reads with MiXCR, one row per CDR3 protein. Of hundreds of thousands of distinct CDR3 sequences listed, approximately 16% are singletons. Study findings and constraints: Ophthalmopathy cases were set apart from stable hyperthyroidism by a 13 V-J model.

V was cut by 5 bases and J by 5 bases, with 12 bases left in between. Germline V gives CDR1 SEHNR, CDR2 FQNEAQ (reference sequence). This CDR3 region has 13 residues. This clonotype showed up many times. Its specificity is unknown. The gene calls are TRBV7-9 and TRBJ2-5; TRBD2 is a possible D gene (5 bases). The origin of this receptor is a young woman with Graves' hyperthyroidism. Sample: blood. CDR3 in amino acids: CASSHGIAETQYF. As DNA, the CDR3 is TGTGCCAGCAGCCATGGTATAGCGGAGACCCAGTACTTC. Full variable domain (missing parts from reference TRBV7-9 and TRBJ2-5): DTGVSQNPRHKITKRGQNVTFRCDPISEHNRLYWYRQTLGQGPEFLTYFQNEAQLEKSRLLSDRFSAERPKGSFSTLEIQRTEQGDSAMYLCASSHGIAETQYFGPGTRLLVL.